This TCR beta chain was sequenced in a study of blood T cell repertoires in COVID-19. Worth noting for this clone: Its ends do not fully match the called genes, so a read error is possible.

Per the original data handling: Estimated nucleated cell counts came from reference gene primer amplification. Profiling relied on immunoSEQ multiplex PCR, and the TCRdb table lists in-frame clones only, not all of them. D and trimming were read from the DNA, whereas the V and J calls and clone size are those reported in that table. The sample shows roughly 93,000 clones, about nine tenths of them seen only once. The receptor comes from a human donor in a cohort sampled during active COVID-19. Input material: peripheral blood.

DNA for the CDR3: TGTGCCAGCAGCCAAGAGGGGATTTCCGGGGGAGATTCGCAGTATTTT. The encoded protein is CASSQEGISGGDSQYF. The chain employs TRBV4-2 and TRBJ2-3; weak D call: TRBD2 (6 bases). The CDR3 has 16 amino acids. The germline V gene encodes CDR1 LGHNA and CDR2 YNFKEQ.